The present TCR beta chain was sequenced within a study of CD8 T cells in Susac syndrome (dated by TCRdb to the late 2010s). Describing the broader study: Among the sequenced Susac syndrome patients, more than 5 had clinically active disease and about 8 were in clinical remission. Whether CD8+ T cell activation and differentiation in Susac syndrome was antigen driven was tested using repertoire sequencing. At the time of blood withdrawal, Susac syndrome patients were either therapy-naive, taking corticosteroids (with some also receiving IVIg), or on IVIg alone.

On the study overall, not on this receptor specifically: In the CD4+ T cell repertoire of Susac syndrome patients, clonal expansion was not detected. The study acknowledged that relatively few individuals were included in the TCR sequencing and HLA analysis.

Regarding this clonotype: Its cognate antigen has yet to be identified. No per-base quality is available; no much larger clone lies one base away.

RNA was extracted with the RNeasy kit and 0.5 to 1 ug was reverse transcribed using random hexamers. TCR beta CDR3 regions were amplified with the immunoSEQ multiplex PCR assay covering 54 Vbeta and 13 Jbeta segments. Bias from PCR amplification was corrected by using a synthetic template baseline for primer optimization and for computational correction. Per the source publication's procedure: Reads were assigned to V, D and J genes according to IMGT and analyzed in immunoSEQ Analyzer, with only productive sequences retained. To calculate clonality, Shannon entropy was normalized by log2 of the number of productive unique sequences and then subtracted from one. For each patient and control, public and private clones were evaluated within the 100 most prevalent clones. Susac-specific clones were defined as absent from healthy and MS cohorts, some 1,000 published viral clones and other ImmuneACCESS disease sequences. TCRdb took the public reads, trimmed them with fastp at Q25, ran MiXCR for clone calling and kept in-frame beta chains. Identical CDR3 protein sequences are pooled into one entry, listed with their most common genes and DNA. The V and J calls come from TCRdb's annotation, not from the publication. For this sample there are over 140,000 distinct CDR3 sequences; roughly 94% appear just once. Approximately 0.13% of the sample rests with the top ten.

Peripheral blood CD8+ and CD4+ T cells from healthy donors, Susac syndrome patients and multiple sclerosis patients were profiled using high-throughput TCR beta sequencing. Recently defined diagnostic criteria for definite or probable disease were met by the Susac syndrome patients. Bulk CD8+ and CD4+ T cells were purified magnetically by negative isolation, whereas CD8+ TEMRA cells were enriched by FACS. Blood was collected in EDTA tubes and processed within 24 hours, with PBMCs isolated through density gradient centrifugation. PBMCs intended for TCR sequencing were frozen in liquid nitrogen and were later thawed in a 37 degrees C water bath. A purity of at least 90% was achieved for sorted or isolated CD4+, CD8+ and CD8+ TEMRA cells. V is cut by 4 bases and J by 8 bases, and the space between the germline ends is 11 bases. Including cysteine and phenylalanine, the CDR3 has 12 amino acids. Just CDR3 DNA is preserved here, 36 bases in frame from base 1. CDR1 and CDR2, per the germline V gene, are LGHNA and YSLEER.

The source of this sequence is a human donor with Susac syndrome. This chain joins TRBV4-3 to TRBJ1-1; no D gene call is confident. The sample comprised CD4+ T cells from PBMCs. The CDR3 in this case is CASSPNAGEAFF. The DNA is as follows: TGCGCCAGCAGCCCAAACGCCGGAGAAGCTTTCTTT.